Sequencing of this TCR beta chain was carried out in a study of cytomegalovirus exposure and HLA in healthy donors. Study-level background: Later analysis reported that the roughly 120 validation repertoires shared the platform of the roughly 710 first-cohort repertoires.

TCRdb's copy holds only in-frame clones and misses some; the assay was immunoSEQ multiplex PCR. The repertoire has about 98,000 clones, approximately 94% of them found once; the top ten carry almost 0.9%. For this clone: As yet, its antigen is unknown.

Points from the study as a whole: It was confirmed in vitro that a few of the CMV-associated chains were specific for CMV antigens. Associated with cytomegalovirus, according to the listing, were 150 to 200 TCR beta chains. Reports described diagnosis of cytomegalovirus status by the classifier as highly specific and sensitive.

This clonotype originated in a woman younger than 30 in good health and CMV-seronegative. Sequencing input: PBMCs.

In nucleotides, the CDR3 is TGTGCCAGCACCACATTTGTCCAGGGGGCAACCGGGGAGCTGTTTTTT. It is translated as CASTTFVQGATGELFF. The chain has TRBV13 and TRBJ2-2; 8 nucleotides line up with TRBD1. V was clipped by 7 bases and J by 5 bases; unmatched bases: 12. CDR3 length: 16 residues. Germline V gives CDR1 PRHDT, CDR2 FYEKMQ (reference sequence).